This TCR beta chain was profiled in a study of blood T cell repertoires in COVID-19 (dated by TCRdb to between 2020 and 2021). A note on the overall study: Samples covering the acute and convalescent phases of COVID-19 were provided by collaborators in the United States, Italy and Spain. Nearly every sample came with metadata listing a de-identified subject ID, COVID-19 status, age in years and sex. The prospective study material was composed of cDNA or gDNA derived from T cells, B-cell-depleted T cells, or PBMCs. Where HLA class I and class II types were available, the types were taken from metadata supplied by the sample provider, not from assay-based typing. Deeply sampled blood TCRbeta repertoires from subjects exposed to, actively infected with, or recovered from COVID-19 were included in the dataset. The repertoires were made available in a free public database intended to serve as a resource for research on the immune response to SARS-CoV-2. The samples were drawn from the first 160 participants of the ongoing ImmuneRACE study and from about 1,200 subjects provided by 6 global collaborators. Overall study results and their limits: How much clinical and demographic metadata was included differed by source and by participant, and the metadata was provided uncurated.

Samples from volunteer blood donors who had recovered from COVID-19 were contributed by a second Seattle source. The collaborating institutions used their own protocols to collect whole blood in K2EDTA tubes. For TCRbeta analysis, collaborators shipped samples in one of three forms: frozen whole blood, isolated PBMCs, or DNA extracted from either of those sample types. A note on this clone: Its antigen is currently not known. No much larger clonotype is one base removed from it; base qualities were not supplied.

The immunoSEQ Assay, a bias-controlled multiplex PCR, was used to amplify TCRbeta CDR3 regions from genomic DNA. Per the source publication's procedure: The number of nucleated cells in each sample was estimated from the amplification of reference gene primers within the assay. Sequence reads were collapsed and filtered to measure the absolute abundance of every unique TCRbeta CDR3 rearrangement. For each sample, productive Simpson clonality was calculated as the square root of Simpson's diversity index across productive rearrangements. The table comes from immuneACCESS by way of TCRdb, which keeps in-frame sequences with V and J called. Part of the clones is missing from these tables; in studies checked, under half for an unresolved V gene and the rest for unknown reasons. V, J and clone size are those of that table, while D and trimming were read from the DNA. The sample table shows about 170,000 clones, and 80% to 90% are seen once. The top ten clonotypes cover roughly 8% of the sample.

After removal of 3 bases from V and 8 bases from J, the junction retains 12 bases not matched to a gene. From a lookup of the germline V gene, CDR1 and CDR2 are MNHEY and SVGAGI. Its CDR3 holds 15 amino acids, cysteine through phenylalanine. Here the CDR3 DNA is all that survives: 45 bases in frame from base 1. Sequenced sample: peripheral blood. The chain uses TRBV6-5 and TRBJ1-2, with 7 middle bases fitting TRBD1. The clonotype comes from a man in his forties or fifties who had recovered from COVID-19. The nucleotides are TGTGCCAGCAGTTATGGTCAAGACAGGGCGGAAGGCTACACCTTC. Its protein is CASSYGQDRAEGYTF.